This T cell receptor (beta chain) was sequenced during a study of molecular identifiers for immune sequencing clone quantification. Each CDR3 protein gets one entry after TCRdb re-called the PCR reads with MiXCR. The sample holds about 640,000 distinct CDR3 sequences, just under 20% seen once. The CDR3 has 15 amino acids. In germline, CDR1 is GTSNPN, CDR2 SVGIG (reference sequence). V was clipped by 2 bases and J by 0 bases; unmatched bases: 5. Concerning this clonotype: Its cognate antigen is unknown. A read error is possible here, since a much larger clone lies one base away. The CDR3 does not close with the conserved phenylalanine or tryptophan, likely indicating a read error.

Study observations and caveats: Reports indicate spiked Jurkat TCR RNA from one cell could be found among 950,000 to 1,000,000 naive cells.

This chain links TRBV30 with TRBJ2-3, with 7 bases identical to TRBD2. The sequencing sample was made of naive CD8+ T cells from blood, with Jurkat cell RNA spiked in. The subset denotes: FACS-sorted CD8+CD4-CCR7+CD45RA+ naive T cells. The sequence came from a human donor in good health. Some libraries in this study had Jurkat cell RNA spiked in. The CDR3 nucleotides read TGTGCCTGGAGTACCGGACTAGGGAGCACAGATACGCAGTATCTT. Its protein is CAWSTGLGSTDTQYL.